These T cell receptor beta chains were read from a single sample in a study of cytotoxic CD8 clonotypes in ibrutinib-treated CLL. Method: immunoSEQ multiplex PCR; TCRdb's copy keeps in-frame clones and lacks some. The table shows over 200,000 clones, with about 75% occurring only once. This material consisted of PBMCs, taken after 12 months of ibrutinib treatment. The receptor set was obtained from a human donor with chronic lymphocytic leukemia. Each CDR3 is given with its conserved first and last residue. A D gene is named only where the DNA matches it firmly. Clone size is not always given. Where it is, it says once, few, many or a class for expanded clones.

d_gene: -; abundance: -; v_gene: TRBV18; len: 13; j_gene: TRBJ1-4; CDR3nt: TGTGCCAGCTCACCGCTAGTTAATGAAAAACTGTTTTTT; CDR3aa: CASSPLVNEKLFF
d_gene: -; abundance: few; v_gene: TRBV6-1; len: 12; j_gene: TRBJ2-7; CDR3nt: TGTGCCAGCAGTGAAGCGGGGGAATTGCAGTACTTC; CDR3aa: CASSEAGELQYF
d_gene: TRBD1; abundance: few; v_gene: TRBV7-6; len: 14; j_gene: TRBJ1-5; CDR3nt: TGTGCCAGCAGCCCGGGACAGCCGAATCAGCCCCAGCATTTT; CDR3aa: CASSPGQPNQPQHF
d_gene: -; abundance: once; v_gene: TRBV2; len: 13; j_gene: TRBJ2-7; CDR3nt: TGTGCCAGCATAGGAGGTTACTCCTACGAGCAGTACTTC; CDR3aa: CASIGGYSYEQYF
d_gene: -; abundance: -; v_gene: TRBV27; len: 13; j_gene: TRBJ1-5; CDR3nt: TGTGCCAGCAGTTTAATAAAGGATCAGCCCCAGCATTTT; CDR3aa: CASSLIKDQPQHF
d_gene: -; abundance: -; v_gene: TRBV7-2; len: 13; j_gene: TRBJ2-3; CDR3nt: TGTGCCAGCAGCCGACAGGAGTGGGATACGCAGTATTTT; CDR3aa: CASSRQEWDTQYF
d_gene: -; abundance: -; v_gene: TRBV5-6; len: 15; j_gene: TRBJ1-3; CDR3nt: TGTGCCAGCAGCAAGCGGGAGTACGACGGAAACACCATATATTTT; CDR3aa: CASSKREYDGNTIYF
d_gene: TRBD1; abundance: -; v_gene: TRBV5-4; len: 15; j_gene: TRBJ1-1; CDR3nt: TGTGCCAGCAGCAAGACCGGGACAGGCAACACTGAAGCTTTCTTT; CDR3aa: CASSKTGTGNTEAFF
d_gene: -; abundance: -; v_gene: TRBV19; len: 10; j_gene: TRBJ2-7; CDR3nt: TGTGCCAGTGGATCCTACGAGCAGTACTTC; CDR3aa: CASGSYEQYF
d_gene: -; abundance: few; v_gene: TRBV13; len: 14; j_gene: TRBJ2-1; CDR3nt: TGTGCCAGCAGCTTAGCCACTAGCACCAATGAGCAGTTCTTC; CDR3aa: CASSLATSTNEQFF
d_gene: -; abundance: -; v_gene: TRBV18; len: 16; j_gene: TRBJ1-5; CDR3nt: TGTGCCAGCTCACCCACAAGGCAGGTCCGCAATCAGCCCCAGCATTTT; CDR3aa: CASSPTRQVRNQPQHF
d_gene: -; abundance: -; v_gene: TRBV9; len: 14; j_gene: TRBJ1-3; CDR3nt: TGTGCCAGCAGCGTAGACCCGGCTGGAAACACCATATATTTT; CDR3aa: CASSVDPAGNTIYF
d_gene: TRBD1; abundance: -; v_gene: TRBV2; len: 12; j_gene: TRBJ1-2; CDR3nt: TGTGCCAGCCAGAGGGGACAGGGTGGCTACACCTTC; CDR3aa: CASQRGQGGYTF
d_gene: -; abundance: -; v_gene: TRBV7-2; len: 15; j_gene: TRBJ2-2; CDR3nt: TGTGCCAGCAGCTCACTCAAGGGGGGAACCGGGGAGCTGTTTTTT; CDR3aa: CASSSLKGGTGELFF
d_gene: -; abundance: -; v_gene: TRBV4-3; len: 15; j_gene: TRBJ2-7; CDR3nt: TGCGCCAGCAGCCAAGCTCACACCACCCCTTCCCAGCAGTACTTC; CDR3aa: CASSQAHTTPSQQYF
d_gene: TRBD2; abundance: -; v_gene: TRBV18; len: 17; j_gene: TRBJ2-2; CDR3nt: TGTGCCAGCTCACCGCATCCTAGCGGGGCTACCACCGGGGAGCTGTTTTTT; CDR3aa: CASSPHPSGATTGELFF
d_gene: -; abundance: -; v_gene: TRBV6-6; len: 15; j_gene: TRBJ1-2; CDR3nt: TGTGCCAGCAGTTACGCGGCAGGGCCCCGCTATGGCTACACCTTC; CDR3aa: CASSYAAGPRYGYTF
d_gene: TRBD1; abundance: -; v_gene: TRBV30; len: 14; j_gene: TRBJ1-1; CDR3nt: TGTGCCTGGAGACTCCCGACAGGGTGGTCTGAAGCTTTCTTT; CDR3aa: CAWRLPTGWSEAFF
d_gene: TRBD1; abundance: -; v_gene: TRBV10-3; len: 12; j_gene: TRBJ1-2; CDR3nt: TGTGCCATCAATAGGGGGCGAGGTGGCTACACCTTC; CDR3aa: CAINRGRGGYTF
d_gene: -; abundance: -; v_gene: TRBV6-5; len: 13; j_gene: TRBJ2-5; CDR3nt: TGTGCCAGCAGTTACTCTCTCTGGCAGACCCAGTACTTC; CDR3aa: CASSYSLWQTQYF
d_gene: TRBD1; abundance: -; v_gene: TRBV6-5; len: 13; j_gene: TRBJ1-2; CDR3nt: TGTGCCAGCAGAACGGACAGGGCACTTGGCTACACCTTC; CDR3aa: CASRTDRALGYTF
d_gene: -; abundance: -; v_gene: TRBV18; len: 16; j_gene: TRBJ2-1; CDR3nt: TGTGCCAGCTCACTCAGGGTGAACGCGGCCTACAATGAGCAGTTCTTC; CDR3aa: CASSLRVNAAYNEQFF
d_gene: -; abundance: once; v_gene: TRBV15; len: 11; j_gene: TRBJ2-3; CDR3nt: TGTGCCACCAGCGAAGCAGATACGCAGTATTTT; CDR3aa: CATSEADTQYF
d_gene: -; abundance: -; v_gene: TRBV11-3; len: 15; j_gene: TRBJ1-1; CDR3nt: TGTGCCAGCAGCTTAGATGGCAGGGCGAACACTGAAGCTTTCTTT; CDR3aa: CASSLDGRANTEAFF
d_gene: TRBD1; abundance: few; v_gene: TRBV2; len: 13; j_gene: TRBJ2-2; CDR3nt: TGTGCCAGCAACAGGGGGCTCACCGGGGAGCTGTTTTTT; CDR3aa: CASNRGLTGELFF
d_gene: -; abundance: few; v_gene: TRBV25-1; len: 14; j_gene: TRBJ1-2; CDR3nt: TGTGCCAGCAGTGAATTGGAGAGCGCGAGAGGCCCCACCTTC; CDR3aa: CASSELESARGPTF
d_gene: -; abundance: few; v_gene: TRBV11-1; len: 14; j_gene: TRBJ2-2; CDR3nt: TGTGCCAGCAGACGGCAGTTCCCTTCCGGGGAGCTGTTTTTT; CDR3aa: CASRRQFPSGELFF
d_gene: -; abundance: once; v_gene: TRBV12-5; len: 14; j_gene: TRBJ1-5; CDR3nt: TGTGCTAGTTACCCGGGGGGTAACGGTCAGCCCCAGCATTTT; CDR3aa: CASYPGGNGQPQHF
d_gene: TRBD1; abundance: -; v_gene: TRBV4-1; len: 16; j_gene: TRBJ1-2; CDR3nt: TGCGCCAGCAGCCAATCAGGACAGGGGATGAACTATGGCTACACCTTC; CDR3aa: CASSQSGQGMNYGYTF
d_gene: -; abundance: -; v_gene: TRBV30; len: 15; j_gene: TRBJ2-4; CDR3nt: TGTGCCGGAAGCCGCGGGAAGGGGGCCAAAAACATTCAGTACTTC; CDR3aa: CAGSRGKGAKNIQYF